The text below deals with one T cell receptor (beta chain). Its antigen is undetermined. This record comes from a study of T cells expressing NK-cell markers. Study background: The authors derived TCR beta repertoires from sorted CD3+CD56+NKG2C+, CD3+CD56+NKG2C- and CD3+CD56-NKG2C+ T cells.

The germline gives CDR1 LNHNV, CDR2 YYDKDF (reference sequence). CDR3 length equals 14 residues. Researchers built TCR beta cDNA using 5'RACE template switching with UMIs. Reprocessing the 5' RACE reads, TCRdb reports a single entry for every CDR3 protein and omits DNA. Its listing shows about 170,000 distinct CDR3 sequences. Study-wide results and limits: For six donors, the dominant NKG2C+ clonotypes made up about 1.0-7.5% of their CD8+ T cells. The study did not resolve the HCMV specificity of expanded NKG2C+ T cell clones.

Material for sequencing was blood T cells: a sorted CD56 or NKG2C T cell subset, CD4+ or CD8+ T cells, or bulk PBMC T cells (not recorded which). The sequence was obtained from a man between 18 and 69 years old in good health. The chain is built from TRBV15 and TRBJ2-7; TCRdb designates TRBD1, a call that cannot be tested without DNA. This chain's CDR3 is CATSRDLGGGEQYF. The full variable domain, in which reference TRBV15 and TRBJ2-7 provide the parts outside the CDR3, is DAMVIQNPRYQVTQFGKPVTLSCSQTLNHNVMYWYQQKSSQAPKLLFHYYDKDFNNEADTPDNFQSRRPNTSFCFLDIRSPGLGDTAMYLCATSRDLGGGEQYFGPGTRLTVT.